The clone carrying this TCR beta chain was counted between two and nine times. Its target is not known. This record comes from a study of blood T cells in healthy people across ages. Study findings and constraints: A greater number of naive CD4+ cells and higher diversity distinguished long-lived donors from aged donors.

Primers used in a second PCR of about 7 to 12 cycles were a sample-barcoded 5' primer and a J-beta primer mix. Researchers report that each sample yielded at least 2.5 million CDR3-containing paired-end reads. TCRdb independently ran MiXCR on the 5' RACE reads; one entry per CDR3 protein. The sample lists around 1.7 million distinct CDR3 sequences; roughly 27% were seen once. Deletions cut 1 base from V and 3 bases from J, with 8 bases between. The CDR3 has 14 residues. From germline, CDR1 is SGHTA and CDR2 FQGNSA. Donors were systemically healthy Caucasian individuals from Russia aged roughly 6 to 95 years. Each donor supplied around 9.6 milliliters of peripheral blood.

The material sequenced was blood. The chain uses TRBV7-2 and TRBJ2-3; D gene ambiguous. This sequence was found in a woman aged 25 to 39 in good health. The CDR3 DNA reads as TGTGCCAGCAGCTTAGACAAAGCGACAGATACGCAGTATTTT. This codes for CASSLDKATDTQYF. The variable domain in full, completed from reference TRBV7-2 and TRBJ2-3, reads GAGVSQSPSNKVTEKGKDVELRCDPISGHTALYWYRQSLGQGLEFLIYFQGNSAPDKSGLPSDRFSAERTGGSVSTLTIQRTQQEDSAVYLCASSLDKATDTQYFGPGTRLTVL.